The table lists the clone carrying this T cell receptor beta chain with a count of one. The method was immunoSEQ multiplex PCR; TCRdb's version includes in-frame clones alone and lacks a portion of them. The sample has about 200,000 clones, roughly 94% seen once. The CDR3 is 16 residues long. Germline V gene data show CDR1 as SEHNR and CDR2 as FQNEAQ (reference sequence). Losses at the gene ends were 7 bases for V and 6 bases for J; bases not matched to a gene: 14. This entry is derived from a study of T cell responses to AZD1222 COVID-19 vaccine. V usage is TRBV7-9 and J usage is TRBJ2-2; 7 bases agree with TRBD2. Sequencing was performed on peripheral blood, taken 28 days after the second dose of the MenACWY control vaccine. This TCR derives from an adult who received the MenACWY meningococcal vaccine as a control. CDR3 nucleotide sequence: TGTGCCAGCACACGAACGGGACTAAAGACCCCCGGGGAGCTGTTTTTT. Translation: CASTRTGLKTPGELFF.